A selection of T cell receptor beta chains follows, all from one sample in a study of vaccination and CD4 T cells after COVID-19. Their antigen targets remain unknown. TCRdb ran MiXCR on the PCR reads and lists one entry per CDR3 protein. The sample includes more than 2,500 distinct CDR3 sequences, about 39% of them seen just once. Sequenced: CD4+ T cells from blood, cultured in vitro. The receptors stem from a human donor in good health. Each CDR3 is given with its conserved first and last residue.

cdr3_length: 13; v_call: TRBV29-1; j_call: TRBJ1-1; cdr3_aa: CSVPDRARFEAFF
cdr3_length: 12; v_call: TRBV28; j_call: TRBJ2-7; cdr3_aa: CASRTAGLEQYF
cdr3_length: 15; v_call: TRBV7-8; j_call: TRBJ1-2; cdr3_aa: CASSRRTGAGDGYTF
cdr3_length: 15; v_call: TRBV27; j_call: TRBJ2-1; cdr3_aa: CASSLAASSYNEQFF
cdr3_length: 14; v_call: TRBV5-1; j_call: TRBJ2-7; cdr3_aa: CASSPGTLGGEQYF
cdr3_length: 15; v_call: TRBV27; j_call: TRBJ1-2; cdr3_aa: CASSLGPAYSYGYTF
cdr3_length: 17; v_call: TRBV27; j_call: TRBJ1-6; cdr3_aa: CASSLGRQARGDSPLHF
cdr3_length: 14; v_call: TRBV30; j_call: TRBJ1-1; cdr3_aa: CAWSVKGVGTEAFF
cdr3_length: 19; v_call: TRBV20-1; j_call: TRBJ1-5; cdr3_aa: CSARARGGTGVVYNQPQHF
cdr3_length: 15; v_call: TRBV7-9; j_call: TRBJ2-1; cdr3_aa: CASSSRTGADNEQFF
cdr3_length: 14; v_call: TRBV19; j_call: TRBJ1-2; cdr3_aa: CASSPGRSNYGYTF
cdr3_length: 14; v_call: TRBV5-1; j_call: TRBJ1-5; cdr3_aa: CASSLGTEGLPQHF
cdr3_length: 11; v_call: TRBV10-3; j_call: TRBJ2-1; cdr3_aa: CATKGNNEQFF
cdr3_length: 12; v_call: TRBV20-1; j_call: TRBJ1-1; cdr3_aa: CSARQPQGGAFF
cdr3_length: 13; v_call: TRBV6-1; j_call: TRBJ2-1; cdr3_aa: CASSKGPHNEQFF
cdr3_length: 14; v_call: TRBV20-1; j_call: TRBJ1-1; cdr3_aa: CSAPDSKVNTEAFF
cdr3_length: 17; v_call: TRBV27; j_call: TRBJ1-3; cdr3_aa: CASSLSGGPGTGNTIYF
cdr3_length: 15; v_call: TRBV18; j_call: TRBJ1-1; cdr3_aa: CASSPYGQDNTEAFF
cdr3_length: 13; v_call: TRBV5-6; j_call: TRBJ1-2; cdr3_aa: CASSPGEEYGYTF
cdr3_length: 13; v_call: TRBV12-3/TRBV12-4; j_call: TRBJ1-1; cdr3_aa: CASRVATNTEAFF
cdr3_length: 15; v_call: TRBV6-5; j_call: TRBJ2-2; cdr3_aa: CASSYKRGLAGELFF
cdr3_length: 16; v_call: TRBV4-3; j_call: TRBJ2-1; cdr3_aa: CASSQDRDLSQDEQFF
cdr3_length: 15; v_call: TRBV28; j_call: TRBJ1-1; cdr3_aa: CASSKTPVQGTEAFF
cdr3_length: 11; v_call: TRBV6-2/TRBV6-3; j_call: TRBJ2-3; cdr3_aa: CASRVRDTQYF
cdr3_length: 15; v_call: TRBV7-2; j_call: TRBJ1-2; cdr3_aa: CASSSEPGKTRGYTF
cdr3_length: 13; v_call: TRBV6-1; j_call: TRBJ2-2; cdr3_aa: CASSAPNTGELFF
cdr3_length: 16; v_call: TRBV7-3; j_call: TRBJ2-3; cdr3_aa: CASSLSLRVGADTQYF
cdr3_length: 14; v_call: TRBV6-1; j_call: TRBJ1-1; cdr3_aa: CASSDVRKNTEAFF
cdr3_length: 15; v_call: TRBV6-2/TRBV6-3; j_call: TRBJ1-5; cdr3_aa: CASSYGDSINQPQHF
cdr3_length: 15; v_call: TRBV20-1; j_call: TRBJ2-3; cdr3_aa: CSAMTSARSTDTQYF
cdr3_length: 14; v_call: TRBV12-3/TRBV12-4; j_call: TRBJ2-7; cdr3_aa: CASSLRESSYEQYF
cdr3_length: 16; v_call: TRBV6-1; j_call: TRBJ2-3; cdr3_aa: CASSRKTSGHTDTQYF
cdr3_length: 16; v_call: TRBV5-1; j_call: TRBJ2-3; cdr3_aa: CASSLRHRGGTDTQYF
cdr3_length: 14; v_call: TRBV19; j_call: TRBJ2-2; cdr3_aa: CASSIPLGTGELFF
cdr3_length: 13; v_call: TRBV12-3/TRBV12-4; j_call: TRBJ1-5; cdr3_aa: CASSLDRNQPQHF
cdr3_length: 13; v_call: TRBV5-1; j_call: TRBJ2-7; cdr3_aa: CASSLTDSYEQYF
cdr3_length: 14; v_call: TRBV7-2; j_call: TRBJ2-7; cdr3_aa: CATSRTGTFYEQYF
cdr3_length: 13; v_call: TRBV5-1; j_call: TRBJ2-7; cdr3_aa: CASSSGGGYEQYF
cdr3_length: 16; v_call: TRBV7-2; j_call: TRBJ2-2; cdr3_aa: CASGLAGGPSTGELFF
cdr3_length: 12; v_call: TRBV19; j_call: TRBJ2-6; cdr3_aa: CAVISGANVLTF
cdr3_length: 16; v_call: TRBV5-4; j_call: TRBJ2-3; cdr3_aa: CASSLGHTWGTDTQYF
cdr3_length: 16; v_call: TRBV5-4; j_call: TRBJ2-5; cdr3_aa: CASSLIPGRGGETQYF
cdr3_length: 18; v_call: TRBV6-1; j_call: TRBJ1-5; cdr3_aa: CASSRNGGEGYSNQPQHF
cdr3_length: 12; v_call: TRBV5-4; j_call: TRBJ2-3; cdr3_aa: CASSLIDDTQYF
cdr3_length: 14; v_call: TRBV6-5; j_call: TRBJ1-4; cdr3_aa: CASSYSQGQEKLFF
cdr3_length: 14; v_call: TRBV7-2; j_call: TRBJ1-2; cdr3_aa: CASSLAGRGYGYTF
cdr3_length: 16; v_call: TRBV20-1; j_call: TRBJ1-5; cdr3_aa: CSARDPGRGLGQPQHF
cdr3_length: 15; v_call: TRBV6-2/TRBV6-3; j_call: TRBJ2-6; cdr3_aa: CASLTGGSGANVLTF
cdr3_length: 14; v_call: TRBV5-1; j_call: TRBJ2-5; cdr3_aa: CASSLGTAEETQYF
cdr3_length: 14; v_call: TRBV6-1; j_call: TRBJ1-2; cdr3_aa: CASSIRRSSYGYTF
cdr3_length: 12; v_call: TRBV5-4; j_call: TRBJ2-5; cdr3_aa: CASSLEFAAQYF